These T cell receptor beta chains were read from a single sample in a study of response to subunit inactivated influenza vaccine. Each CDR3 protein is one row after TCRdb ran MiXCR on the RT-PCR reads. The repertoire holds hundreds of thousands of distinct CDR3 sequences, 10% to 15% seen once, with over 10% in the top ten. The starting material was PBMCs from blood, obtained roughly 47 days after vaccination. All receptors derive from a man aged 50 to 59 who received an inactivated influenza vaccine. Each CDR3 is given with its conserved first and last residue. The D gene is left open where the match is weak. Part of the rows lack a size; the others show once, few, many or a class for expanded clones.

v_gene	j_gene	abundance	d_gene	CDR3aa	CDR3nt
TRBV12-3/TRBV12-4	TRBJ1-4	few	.	CASSLAPGLNEKLFF	TGTGCCAGCAGTTTAGCGCCGGGCCTCAATGAAAAACTGTTTTTT
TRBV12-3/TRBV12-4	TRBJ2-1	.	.	CASSFLFRGKDDPEQFF	TGTGCCAGCAGTTTCTTGTTTCGGGGCAAAGATGACCCGGAGCAGTTCTTC
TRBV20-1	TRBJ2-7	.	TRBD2	CSARDWGSGQDPRKAPYEQYF	TGCAGTGCTAGAGATTGGGGTAGCGGGCAAGACCCCAGAAAAGCTCCCTACGAGCAGTACTTC
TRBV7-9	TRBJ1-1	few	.	CASSSVPGGWNTEAFF	.
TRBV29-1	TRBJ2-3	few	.	CSVRGAGADTQYF	TGCAGCGTTAGAGGGGCAGGGGCAGATACGCAGTATTTT
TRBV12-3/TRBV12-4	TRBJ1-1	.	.	CASSLEGGNTEAFF	TGTGCCAGCAGTTTAGAGGGGGGAAACACTGAAGCTTTCTTT
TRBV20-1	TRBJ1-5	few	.	CSARDPQDSNQPQHF	TGCAGTGCTAGAGATCCCCAGGATAGCAATCAGCCCCAGCATTTT
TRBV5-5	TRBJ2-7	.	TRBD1	CASSRRKGQGAGEQYF	TGTGCCAGCAGCCGCAGGAAGGGACAGGGGGCTGGCGAGCAGTACTTC
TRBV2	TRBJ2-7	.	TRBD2	CASANLAGLSYEQYF	TGTGCCAGTGCTAACCTAGCGGGGCTCTCCTACGAGCAGTACTTC
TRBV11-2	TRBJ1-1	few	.	CASSPTANTEAFF	TGTGCCAGCAGCCCTACAGCGAACACTGAAGCTTTCTTT
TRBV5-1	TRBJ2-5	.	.	CASSSTIFQETQYF	TGCGCCAGCAGCTCAACCATCTTCCAAGAGACCCAGTACTTC
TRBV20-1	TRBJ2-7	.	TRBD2	CSARDGPSGAYEQYF	TGCAGTGCTAGAGATGGCCCTAGCGGGGCCTACGAGCAGTACTTC
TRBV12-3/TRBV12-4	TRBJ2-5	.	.	CASSEYPGARQETQYF	TGTGCCAGCTCCGAATACCCGGGGGCCCGACAAGAGACCCAGTACTTC
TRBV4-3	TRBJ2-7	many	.	CASSQAGGPYEQYF	TGCGCCAGCAGCCAAGCTGGAGGGCCCTACGAGCAGTACTTC
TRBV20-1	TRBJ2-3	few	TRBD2	CSARALAGGTTDTQYF	TGCAGTGCTAGAGCGCTAGCGGGGGGCACCACAGATACGCAGTATTTT
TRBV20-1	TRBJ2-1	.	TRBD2	CSAASGPVIGNEQFF	TGCAGTGCGGCTAGCGGACCCGTCATCGGGAATGAGCAGTTCTTC
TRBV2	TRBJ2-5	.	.	CASNLRAVQETQYF	TGTGCCAGCAATCTTAGGGCAGTCCAAGAGACCCAGTACTTC
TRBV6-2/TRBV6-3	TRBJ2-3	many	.	CASSVQDTQYF	TGTGCCAGCAGTGTCCAAGATACGCAGTATTTT
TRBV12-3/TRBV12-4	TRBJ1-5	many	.	CASSLGNNQPQHF	TGTGCCAGCAGTTTAGGGAACAATCAGCCCCAGCATTTT
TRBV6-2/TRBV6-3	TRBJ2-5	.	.	CASTQGRETQYF	TGTGCCAGCACCCAGGGTCGAGAGACCCAGTACTTC
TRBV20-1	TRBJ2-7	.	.	CSARDFGGRGYEQYF	TGCAGTGCTAGAGATTTCGGTGGGAGAGGGTACGAGCAGTACTTC
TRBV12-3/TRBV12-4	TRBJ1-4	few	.	CASSLSGGSNEKLFF	TGTGCCAGCAGTTTATCCGGGGGCTCTAATGAAAAACTGTTTTTT
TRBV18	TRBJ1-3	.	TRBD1	CASSPIFTGGISGNTIYF	TGTGCCAGCTCACCAATTTTCACAGGGGGAATCTCTGGAAACACCATATATTTT
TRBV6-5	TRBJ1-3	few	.	CASSYSGWGGNTIYF	TGTGCCAGCAGTTACTCCGGCTGGGGTGGAAACACCATATATTTT
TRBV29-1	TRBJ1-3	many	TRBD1	CSAGQGPGNTIYF	TGCAGCGCTGGACAGGGACCTGGAAACACCATATATTTT
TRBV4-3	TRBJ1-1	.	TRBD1	CASSHRQGSPEAFF	TGCGCCAGCAGCCACCGACAGGGCTCCCCTGAAGCTTTCTTT
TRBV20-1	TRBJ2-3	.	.	CCARKIRGISTDTQYF	TGCTGTGCTAGAAAGATCCGGGGCATTAGCACAGATACGCAGTATTTT
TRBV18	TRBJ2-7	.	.	CASSPRGTLNVREQYF	TGTGCCAGCTCACCACGGGGGACACTCAATGTCCGCGAGCAGTACTTC
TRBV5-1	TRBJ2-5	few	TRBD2	CASSYLAGAGEETQYF	TGCGCCAGCAGCTACCTAGCGGGAGCGGGGGAGGAGACCCAGTACTTC
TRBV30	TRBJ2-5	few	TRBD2	CAWSIRLAGLYQETQYF	TGTGCCTGGAGTATCAGACTAGCGGGTTTGTACCAAGAGACCCAGTACTTC
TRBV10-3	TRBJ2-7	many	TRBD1	CAICPGTGRNEQYF	TGTGCCATCTGTCCCGGGACAGGGAGGAACGAGCAGTACTTC
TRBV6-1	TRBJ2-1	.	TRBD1	CASRTTGEGEQFF	TGTGCCAGCAGAACAACAGGGGAAGGTGAGCAGTTCTTC
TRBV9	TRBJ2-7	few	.	CASSVEGLPYEQYF	TGTGCCAGCAGCGTAGAGGGCTTACCCTACGAGCAGTACTTC
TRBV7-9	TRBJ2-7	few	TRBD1	CASSPWTGQVRYEQYF	TGTGCCAGCAGCCCCTGGACCGGACAGGTTCGCTACGAGCAGTACTTC
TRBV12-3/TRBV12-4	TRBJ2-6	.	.	CAICLNRVWMSGANVLTF	TGTGCCATCTGTTTAAACAGGGTATGGATGTCTGGGGCCAACGTCCTGACTTTC
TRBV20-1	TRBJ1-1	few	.	CSARSLTGAVEAFF	TGCAGTGCTAGATCCTTGACAGGAGCTGTTGAAGCTTTCTTT
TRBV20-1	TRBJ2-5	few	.	CSAREGQGAIQETQYF	TGCAGTGCTAGAGAAGGTCAAGGGGCGATCCAAGAGACCCAGTACTTC
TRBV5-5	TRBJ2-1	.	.	CASSYLAEGNEQFF	TGTGCCAGCAGCTACCTGGCCGAGGGCAATGAGCAGTTCTTC
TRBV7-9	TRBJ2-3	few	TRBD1	CASSSKAGGADTQYF	TGTGCCAGCAGTTCCAAGGCAGGGGGAGCAGATACGCAGTATTTT
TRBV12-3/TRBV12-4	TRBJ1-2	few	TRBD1	CASTGGTARRGGYTF	TGTGCCAGCACCGGGGGGACAGCCCGGCGGGGTGGCTACACCTTC
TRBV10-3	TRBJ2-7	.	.	CAIRNNYEQYF	TGTGCCATCAGGAACAACTACGAGCAGTACTTC
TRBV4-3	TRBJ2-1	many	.	CASSQDSSPVEQFF	TGCGCCAGCAGCCAAGATTCCTCCCCCGTGGAGCAGTTCTTC
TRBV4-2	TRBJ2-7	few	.	CASSQATGSREQYF	TGTGCCAGCAGCCAAGCAACAGGGTCTCGAGAGCAGTACTTC
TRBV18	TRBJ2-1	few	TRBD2	CASSLSGSGYEQFF	TGTGCCAGCTCACTTAGCGGGAGTGGATATGAGCAGTTCTTC
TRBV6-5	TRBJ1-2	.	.	CASSHSGMDYGYTF	TGTGCCAGCAGTCACTCGGGAATGGACTATGGCTACACCTTC
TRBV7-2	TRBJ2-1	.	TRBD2	CASSPLAGGIYNEQFF	TGTGCCAGCAGCCCGCTAGCGGGAGGGATCTACAATGAGCAGTTCTTC